A single sample is the source of the 23 T cell receptor beta chains below, sequenced in a study of OX40 agonist ivuxolimab in advanced cancers. The method was immunoSEQ multiplex PCR; TCRdb's version includes in-frame clones alone and lacks a portion of them. The table shows 20,000 to 25,000 clones, with around 80% occurring only once. Specimen: CD4+ or CD8+ T cells sorted from blood, collected in a trial of the OX40 agonist ivuxolimab. All receptors come from an adult with an advanced solid tumor such as melanoma, head and neck, liver or kidney cancer.

The DNA for the CDR3 is TGTGCCAGCAGTCCCGGGACTAGCGGGAGAACGAACACCGGGGAGCTGTTTTTT. Translating gives CASSPGTSGRTNTGELFF. The V call is TRBV6-4, the J call TRBJ2-2; 14 positions agree with TRBD2. V dropped 5 bases and J dropped 0; count of bases not matched to a gene: 5. The CDR3 totals 18 residues. Germline assignment: CDR1 MRHNA and CDR2 SNTAGT.

This clone was detected only a few times. The CDR3 nucleotides are TGTGCCAGCTCACGGGGAGGCGGCTATGGCTACACCTTC. This translates into CASSRGGGYGYTF. The chain couples TRBV18 to TRBJ1-2, with D uncertain. CDR1 KGHSH and CDR2 LQKENI come from the germline V gene. The CDR3 is 13 residues long. V lost 4 bases to trimming and J lost 4 bases, with 10 bases between them. Supplemented by reference TRBV18 and TRBJ1-2, the full variable domain reads NAGVMQNPRHLVRRRGQEARLRCSPMKGHSHVYWYRQLPEEGLKFMVYLQKENIIDESGMPKERFSAEFPKEGPSILRIQQVVRGDSAAYFCASSRGGGYGYTFGSGTRLTVV.

V gene TRBV7-9 combines with J gene TRBJ2-3; 8 nucleotides match TRBD1. V trimming: 4 bases; J trimming: 2 bases; junction bases outside the gene matches: 5. The germline V gene has CDR1 SEHNR and CDR2 FQNEAQ (reference sequence). The CDR3 totals 15 residues. CDR3 nucleotide sequence: TGTGCCAGCAGCTCGAACAGGGGGACCACAGATACGCAGTATTTT. Its translation is CASSSNRGTTDTQYF.

The genes are TRBV5-1 and TRBJ2-7; D is undetermined. The CDR3 covers 13 residues. Germline values: CDR1 SGHRS, CDR2 YFSETQ. Trimming removed 1 base from V and 5 bases from J, with 10 bases in between. The CDR3 is CASSLTQANEQYF. The CDR3 DNA reads as TGCGCCAGCAGCTTGACTCAGGCTAACGAGCAGTACTTC.

The chain carries TRBV11-2 and TRBJ2-3; D tentatively reads TRBD1 or TRBD2 (5 bases each). CDR3 length equals 19 residues. In germline, CDR1 is SGHAT, CDR2 FQNNGV. Between the trimmed V and J ends, which lost 4 bases and 3 bases, there was a span of 26 bases. The CDR3 sequence is CASSWKAGTPRSETDTQYF. CDR3 in DNA: TGTGCCAGCAGCTGGAAAGCTGGGACGCCGAGATCAGAAACAGATACGCAGTATTTT.

This chain uses TRBV5-5 with TRBJ2-2; 8 bases fit TRBD2. CDR3 length equals 19 residues. V was clipped by 6 bases and J by 7 bases; unmatched bases: 23. CDR1 is SGHKS, CDR2 YYEKEE, per germline (reference sequence). The CDR3 loop reads CASNLTFPGLGPIGGELFF. The CDR3 coding sequence is TGTGCCAGCAACCTGACCTTTCCGGGACTAGGGCCCATTGGCGGGGAGCTGTTTTTT.

CDR3 amino acids: CASSPAGTAYEQYF. The CDR3 DNA is TGTGCCAGCAGCCCTGCCGGGACCGCCTACGAGCAGTACTTC. The chain is built from TRBV7-8 and TRBJ2-7, with D perhaps being TRBD1 or TRBD2 (5 bases each). This CDR3 spans 14 amino acids. Germline V gene data show CDR1 as SGHVS and CDR2 as FQNEAQ. Deletions cut 5 bases from V and 2 bases from J, with 13 bases between.

The genes are TRBV7-9 and TRBJ1-3; 7 positions match TRBD1. V shed 5 bases, J shed 9 bases, and the junction held 10 bases outside the gene matches. Germline V CDR1 and CDR2: SEHNR, FQNEAQ (reference sequence). The CDR3 has 14 amino acids. The CDR3 nucleotides read TGTGCCAGCAGCGCCGACAGGGTCTTCCGCACCATATATTTT. This sequence encodes CASSADRVFRTIYF.

The chain combines TRBV9 with TRBJ2-7; D assignment may be TRBD1 or TRBD2 (5 bases each). Germline V CDR1 and CDR2: SGDLS, YYNGEE. This CDR3 region has 17 residues. The V end lost 5 bases, the J end lost 2 bases, and 23 bases lay between the germline ends. CDR3 in DNA: TGTGCCAGCAGTTTCTCCTTAGCCGGGACCGCTACCTACGAGCAGTACTTC. Protein: CASSFSLAGTATYEQYF.

Concerning this clone itself: In the same sample, other DNA sequences code for this CDR3. The CDR3, as DNA: TGTGCCAGCAGCGTATCTCCCTACAATGAGCAGTTCTTC. It yields the protein CASSVSPYNEQFF. This chain links TRBV9 with TRBJ2-1; D gene unclear. This CDR3 is 13 amino acids long. Trimming shortened V by 1 base and J by 2 bases, and 4 bases separated the two germline ends. CDR1 and CDR2 from the germline V gene are SGDLS and YYNGEE.

J is TRBJ2-7 and V is TRBV23-1; maybe TRBD2 (5 bases). TRBV23-1 is treated as an ORF (open reading frame) with a function not yet certain. The V end lost 5 bases, the J end lost 1 base, and 6 bases lay between the germline ends. CDR3 length: 12 residues. DNA of the CDR3: TGCGCCAGCAGTTGGACTTCCTACGAGCAGTACTTC. Its protein is CASSWTSYEQYF.

The sample holds one count of this clone. The chain has TRBV11-2 and TRBJ2-7; D gene ambiguous. Trimming left V 8 bases short and J 4 bases short, with 12 bases between. Germline V gives CDR1 SGHAT, CDR2 FQNNGV. The CDR3 spans 12 residues. CDR3 protein: CASEGSGYEQYF. The CDR3 DNA sequence: TGTGCCAGCGAAGGGTCTGGGTACGAGCAGTACTTC.

The genes are TRBV4-1 and TRBJ2-3; D gene ambiguous. The length of the CDR3 is 15 residues. V dropped 4 bases and J dropped 0 bases, with 11 bases sitting between them. The germline V gene has CDR1 MGHRA and CDR2 YSYEKL. Here the CDR3 reads CASSRIGLSTDTQYF. DNA of the CDR3: TGCGCCAGCAGCCGGATAGGCTTGAGCACAGATACGCAGTATTTT.

The chain joins TRBV7-6 to TRBJ1-1, with D possibly being TRBD1 (5 bases). The CDR3 contains 15 residues. CDR1 and CDR2 (germline): SGHVS, FNYEAQ. V lost 5 bases to trimming and J lost 1 base, with 14 bases between them. The CDR3 sequence is CASSLTRDGNTEAFF. CDR3 DNA sequence: TGTGCCAGCAGCCTAACTCGGGACGGGAACACTGAAGCTTTCTTT.

The chain has TRBV7-3 and TRBJ2-1; D call uncertain. Germline-derived CDR1 and CDR2 are SGHTA and FQGTGA. Trimming removed 3 bases at V and 1 base at J, with 4 bases between. The CDR3 spans 13 residues. The CDR3 here is CASSFTSYNEQFF. CDR3 in DNA: TGTGCCAGCAGCTTCACGTCCTACAATGAGCAGTTCTTC.

By sample fraction, this clone is large. J is TRBJ2-3 and V is TRBV7-9; D is perhaps TRBD1 or TRBD2 (5 bases each). The germline V gene encodes CDR1 SEHNR and CDR2 FQNEAQ (reference sequence). This CDR3 region has 19 residues. V shed 4 bases and J shed 3 bases, with 26 bases lying between them. The CDR3 nucleotides read TGTGCCAGCAGCTGGAAAGCTGGGACGCCGAGATCAGAAACAGATACGCAGTATTTT. Translating it yields CASSWKAGTPRSETDTQYF.

The rearrangement links TRBV6-5 to TRBJ2-5, with TRBD1 identical over 10 bases. V was pared by 4 bases and J by 1 base, with 0 bases of the junction left unmatched. The CDR3 contains 14 residues. The germline gives CDR1 MNHEY, CDR2 SVGAGI. The CDR3 here is CASSWTGGQETQYF. The CDR3 bases are TGTGCCAGCAGTTGGACAGGGGGCCAAGAGACCCAGTACTTC.

The CDR3: CASSKRLGGSQPQHF. The CDR3 region has the DNA TGTGCCAGCAGCAAACGACTAGGGGGTAGTCAGCCCCAGCATTTT. The chain uses TRBV28 and TRBJ1-5; D might be TRBD1 (6 bases). In germline, CDR1 is MDHEN, CDR2 SYDVKM. The CDR3 is 15 residues long. V lost 6 bases to trimming and J lost 6 bases, with 18 bases between them.

This clone was picked up a small number of times. CDR3 sequence reads: CASSQVGSYEQYF. In DNA form, the CDR3 reads TGCGCCAGCAGCCAAGTAGGCTCCTACGAGCAGTACTTC. V usage is TRBV4-1 and J usage is TRBJ2-7; no firm D call. The V end lost 1 base, the J end lost 0 bases, and 4 bases lay between the germline ends. This CDR3 spans 13 amino acids. Germline CDR1 and CDR2: MGHRA and YSYEKL.

The gene calls are TRBV6-1 and TRBJ2-7; D unresolved. V dropped 2 bases and J dropped 3 bases, with 11 bases sitting between them. Germline CDR1 MNHNS, CDR2 SASEGT. This CDR3 has 14 residues. CDR3 nucleotide sequence: TGTGCCAGCAGTGAATACGAGGCCATCTACGAGCAGTACTTC. Its translation: CASSEYEAIYEQYF.

This clone has only one observation. CDR3 sequence (DNA): TGCGCCAGCAGCTTGGCTCCGTTACAGGGGGTGGTGGCGGAAATGAATGTAGATACGCAGTATTTT. Encoded protein: CASSLAPLQGVVAEMNVDTQYF. The chain recombines TRBV5-1 with TRBJ2-3, with TRBD1 identical over 8 bases. V lost 0 bases and J lost 5; bases outside the gene matches: 26. The CDR3 is 22 residues long. Germline V gives CDR1 SGHRS, CDR2 YFSETQ. Combining the CDR3 with reference TRBV5-1 and TRBJ2-3 gives the whole variable domain KAGVTQTPRYLIKTRGQQVTLSCSPISGHRSVSWYQQTPGQGLQFLFEYFSETQRNKGNFPGRFSGRQFSNSRSEMNVSTLELGDSALYLCASSLAPLQGVVAEMNVDTQYFGPGTRLTVL.

The genes are TRBV7-6 and TRBJ2-5; 11 nucleotides match TRBD2. The last part of the DNA fits TRBJ2-7 better; the J call may be wrong. The CDR3 contains 16 residues. CDR1 and CDR2 from the germline V gene are SGHVS and FNYEAQ. The CDR3 nucleotides are TGTGCCAGCAGCTTCTTAACCGGGACTAGCGGCTACGAGCAGTACTTC. It specifies CASSFLTGTSGYEQYF.

The CDR3 is CASSLSTTAYEQYF. The DNA for the CDR3 is TGTGCCAGCAGCTTATCAACTACAGCCTACGAGCAGTACTTC. The chain combines TRBV7-9 with TRBJ2-7; D gene unclear. Deletions cut 2 bases from V and 2 bases from J, with 10 bases between. CDR1 is SEHNR and CDR2 is FQNEAQ in the germline V gene (reference sequence). There are 14 residues in the CDR3.